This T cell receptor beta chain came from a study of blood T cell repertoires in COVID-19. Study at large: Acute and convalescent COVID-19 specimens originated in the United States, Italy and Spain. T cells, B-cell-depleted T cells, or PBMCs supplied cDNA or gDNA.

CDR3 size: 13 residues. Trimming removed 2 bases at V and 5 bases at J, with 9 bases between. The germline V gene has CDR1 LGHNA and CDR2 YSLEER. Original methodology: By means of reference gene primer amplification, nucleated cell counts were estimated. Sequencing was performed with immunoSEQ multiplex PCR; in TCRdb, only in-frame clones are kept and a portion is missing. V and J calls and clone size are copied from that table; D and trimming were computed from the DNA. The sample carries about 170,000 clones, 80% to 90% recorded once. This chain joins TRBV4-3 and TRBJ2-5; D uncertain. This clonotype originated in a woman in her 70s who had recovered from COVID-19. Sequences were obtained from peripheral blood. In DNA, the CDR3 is TGCGCCAGCAGCCAACTCCCCCGGGAGACCCAGTACTTC. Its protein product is CASSQLPRETQYF.